This is a list of T cell receptor beta chains from one sample in a study of blood T cell repertoires in COVID-19. The protocol was immunoSEQ multiplex PCR, while the TCRdb copy is restricted to in-frame clones and leaves out a portion. The sample has approximately 40,000 clones; approximately 92% are singletons. The sequencing input was peripheral blood. These receptor sequences come from a woman older than 75 with acute or convalescent COVID-19. Both conserved end residues are part of each CDR3. A D gene is named only where the DNA matches it firmly. Clone size is shown for a subset of rows, as once, few, many or a class of expanded clone.

j_gene: TRBJ2-3; v_gene: TRBV5-1; d_gene: TRBD1; abundance: -; CDR3nt: TGCGCCAGCAGCGGAAGGACAGGGGGCACAGATACGCAGTATTTT; CDR3aa: CASSGRTGGTDTQYF
j_gene: TRBJ2-6; v_gene: TRBV7-6; d_gene: TRBD1; abundance: few; CDR3nt: TGTGCCAGCAGCCACGTGACAGGGGGTAGCTCTGGGGCCAACGTCCTGACTTTC; CDR3aa: CASSHVTGGSSGANVLTF
j_gene: TRBJ2-2; v_gene: TRBV5-4; d_gene: TRBD1; abundance: -; CDR3nt: TGTGCCAGCCGGAACATTTTGGGGACAGGGATCACCGGGGAGCTGTTTTTT; CDR3aa: CASRNILGTGITGELFF
j_gene: TRBJ2-1; v_gene: TRBV2; d_gene: -; abundance: -; CDR3nt: TGTGCCAGCAGTGTTCCTTCCTACAATGAGCAGTTCTTC; CDR3aa: CASSVPSYNEQFF
j_gene: TRBJ2-2; v_gene: TRBV20-1; d_gene: -; abundance: -; CDR3nt: TGCAGTGCTAGTTCCCAACAGCAGAACACCGGGGAGCTGTTTTTT; CDR3aa: CSASSQQQNTGELFF
j_gene: TRBJ2-3; v_gene: TRBV20-1; d_gene: -; abundance: -; CDR3nt: TGCAGTGCTAGTGGGGCCACAGATACGCAGTATTTT; CDR3aa: CSASGATDTQYF
j_gene: TRBJ1-1; v_gene: TRBV18; d_gene: -; abundance: -; CDR3nt: TGTGCCAGCTCCCCGGCTGGCAGGCTCCACACTGAAGCTTTCTTT; CDR3aa: CASSPAGRLHTEAFF
j_gene: TRBJ1-2; v_gene: TRBV7-3; d_gene: -; abundance: -; CDR3nt: TGTGCCAGCAGCTTAGGTCGGGGGGCTGGCTATGGCTACACCTTC; CDR3aa: CASSLGRGAGYGYTF
j_gene: TRBJ2-5; v_gene: TRBV5-1; d_gene: -; abundance: -; CDR3nt: TGCGCCAGCAGCTTGCTGGGGACATCCCAAGAGACCCAGTACTTC; CDR3aa: CASSLLGTSQETQYF
j_gene: TRBJ1-6; v_gene: TRBV18; d_gene: -; abundance: -; CDR3nt: TGTGCCAGCTCTAGGACATGGAGGGATTCACCCCTCCACTTT; CDR3aa: CASSRTWRDSPLHF
j_gene: TRBJ2-5; v_gene: TRBV6-4; d_gene: -; abundance: once; CDR3nt: TGTGCCAGACAGGGTTCGGCCAAGAGAAAAGAGACCCAGTACTTC; CDR3aa: CARQGSAKRKETQYF
j_gene: TRBJ1-6; v_gene: TRBV27; d_gene: TRBD1; abundance: once; CDR3nt: TGTGCCAGCAGCCTGGACAGGCCGGAGCATTCACCCCTCCACTTT; CDR3aa: CASSLDRPEHSPLHF
j_gene: TRBJ2-5; v_gene: TRBV2; d_gene: -; abundance: -; CDR3nt: TGTGCCAGCAGTGACAGGGACCAAGAGACCCAGTACTTC; CDR3aa: CASSDRDQETQYF
j_gene: TRBJ2-5; v_gene: TRBV5-1; d_gene: TRBD1; abundance: -; CDR3nt: TGCGCCAGCAGCGTACAGGGGGCTGAGACCCAGTACTTC; CDR3aa: CASSVQGAETQYF
j_gene: TRBJ1-6; v_gene: TRBV18; d_gene: -; abundance: -; CDR3nt: TGTGCCAGCTCAACCACCAGGGATTATAATTCACCCCTCCACTTT; CDR3aa: CASSTTRDYNSPLHF
j_gene: TRBJ1-2; v_gene: TRBV7-9; d_gene: -; abundance: -; CDR3nt: TGTGCCAGCAGCCCTAAAGGGGATGGCTACACCTTC; CDR3aa: CASSPKGDGYTF
j_gene: TRBJ2-2; v_gene: TRBV4-1; d_gene: -; abundance: -; CDR3nt: TGCGCCAGCAGCCAAGAGTTCGGGATGAACACCGGGGAGCTGTTTTTT; CDR3aa: CASSQEFGMNTGELFF
j_gene: TRBJ1-2; v_gene: TRBV7-9; d_gene: TRBD1; abundance: -; CDR3nt: TGTGCCAGCAGCCCACAGGGGATCGATGGCTACACCTTC; CDR3aa: CASSPQGIDGYTF
j_gene: TRBJ1-2; v_gene: TRBV11-2; d_gene: -; abundance: -; CDR3nt: TGTGCCAGCAGCTTAGATCTGCGGGGGCGCTATGGCTACACCTTC; CDR3aa: CASSLDLRGRYGYTF
j_gene: TRBJ1-2; v_gene: TRBV5-6; d_gene: TRBD1; abundance: -; CDR3nt: TGTGCCAGCAGCCCAACAGGGGACTATGGCTACACCTTC; CDR3aa: CASSPTGDYGYTF
j_gene: TRBJ1-1; v_gene: TRBV18; d_gene: TRBD1; abundance: -; CDR3nt: TGTGCCAGCTCACCACGGAGACAGGGGGCCACTGAAGCTTTCTTT; CDR3aa: CASSPRRQGATEAFF
j_gene: TRBJ2-5; v_gene: TRBV6-1; d_gene: -; abundance: -; CDR3nt: TGTGCCAGCAGTGAAGGGGCCCAGGGATCTGGCCAAGAGACCCAGTACTTC; CDR3aa: CASSEGAQGSGQETQYF
j_gene: TRBJ1-1; v_gene: TRBV10-3; d_gene: -; abundance: -; CDR3nt: TGTGCCATCAGTAAATTTGGGACACGGGAAATGAACACTGAAGCTTTCTTT; CDR3aa: CAISKFGTREMNTEAFF
j_gene: TRBJ2-3; v_gene: TRBV6-1; d_gene: -; abundance: -; CDR3nt: TGTGCCAGCAGTGAACGGGGGGCCACAGATACGCAGTATTTT; CDR3aa: CASSERGATDTQYF
j_gene: TRBJ2-1; v_gene: TRBV19; d_gene: TRBD2; abundance: -; CDR3nt: TGTGCCAGTAGTATTGAACTAGCGGCCGGAACGGAGCAGTTCTTC; CDR3aa: CASSIELAAGTEQFF
j_gene: TRBJ1-6; v_gene: TRBV2; d_gene: -; abundance: few; CDR3nt: TGTGCCAGCAGTGAAGGCAGGGTAAATTCACCCCTCCACTTT; CDR3aa: CASSEGRVNSPLHF
j_gene: TRBJ1-5; v_gene: TRBV23-1; d_gene: -; abundance: -; CDR3nt: TGCGCCAGCAGTCAATCGATCGGGAGCAATCAGCCCCAGCATTTT; CDR3aa: CASSQSIGSNQPQHF
j_gene: TRBJ2-5; v_gene: TRBV5-1; d_gene: -; abundance: -; CDR3nt: TGCGCCAGCAGCTTGTTGGGGGGGCAGGTCCAAGAGACCCAGTACTTC; CDR3aa: CASSLLGGQVQETQYF
j_gene: TRBJ2-7; v_gene: TRBV7-9; d_gene: TRBD1; abundance: -; CDR3nt: TGTGCCAGCAGCTCCCGGACAGGGGCCTACGAGCAGTACTTC; CDR3aa: CASSSRTGAYEQYF
j_gene: TRBJ1-3; v_gene: TRBV10-3; d_gene: TRBD1; abundance: -; CDR3nt: TGTGCCATCAGTGCGACAGGGGAACCGTTCTCCTCTGGAAACACCATATATTTT; CDR3aa: CAISATGEPFSSGNTIYF
j_gene: TRBJ1-2; v_gene: TRBV27; d_gene: -; abundance: -; CDR3nt: TGTGCCAGCAGTTTAGACCCTCCGGGACACGGAGGATTTTCTAACTATGGCTACACCTTC; CDR3aa: CASSLDPPGHGGFSNYGYTF
j_gene: TRBJ2-7; v_gene: TRBV7-2; d_gene: TRBD2; abundance: -; CDR3nt: TGTGCCAGCAGCACCCGACTAGCGGGGGGGTTTGGGTACGAGCAGTACTTC; CDR3aa: CASSTRLAGGFGYEQYF
j_gene: TRBJ2-7; v_gene: TRBV5-6; d_gene: -; abundance: once; CDR3nt: TGTGCCAGCAGCTTGGGGACGAGGGACGGGGGCGAGCAGTACTTC; CDR3aa: CASSLGTRDGGEQYF
j_gene: TRBJ1-1; v_gene: TRBV7-9; d_gene: -; abundance: -; CDR3nt: TGTGCCAGCAGCTTAGGAGGCTCCAGCCTAGGGGCGGAAGCTTTCTTT; CDR3aa: CASSLGGSSLGAEAFF
j_gene: TRBJ1-1; v_gene: TRBV6-1; d_gene: -; abundance: -; CDR3nt: TGTGCCAGCAGTGAATTTGGAAGTGGGAGGTTCGCTGAAGCTTTCTTT; CDR3aa: CASSEFGSGRFAEAFF
j_gene: TRBJ2-7; v_gene: TRBV2; d_gene: -; abundance: -; CDR3nt: TGTGCCAGCAGTGAATGGCAGGGGGGCTACGAGCAGTACTTC; CDR3aa: CASSEWQGGYEQYF
j_gene: TRBJ2-5; v_gene: TRBV7-2; d_gene: TRBD1; abundance: -; CDR3nt: TGTGCCAGCAGCTCCTACAGGGGCCAAGAGACCCAGTACTTC; CDR3aa: CASSSYRGQETQYF
j_gene: TRBJ1-1; v_gene: TRBV10-3; d_gene: -; abundance: -; CDR3nt: TGTGCCATCAGCGACGATCGGGTTAACACTGAAGCTTTCTTT; CDR3aa: CAISDDRVNTEAFF
j_gene: TRBJ1-6; v_gene: TRBV27; d_gene: -; abundance: -; CDR3nt: TGTGCCAGCCGTGGGACATTTGTTAATTCACCCCTCCACTTT; CDR3aa: CASRGTFVNSPLHF
j_gene: TRBJ1-2; v_gene: TRBV3-1/TRBV3-2; d_gene: -; abundance: -; CDR3nt: TGTGCCAGCAGCCAAGATGTAGGACTCTATGGCTACACCTTC; CDR3aa: CASSQDVGLYGYTF